The sequence of this T cell receptor beta chain was determined in a study of siplizumab effects on memory and regulatory T cells. Of note for this clone: As yet, its antigen is unknown.

Findings and caveats of the study: Proliferating CD4+ or CD8+ clones, roughly 75-95% of them, lacked an assignable naive or memory phenotype.

Sequencing was performed with immunoSEQ multiplex PCR; in TCRdb, only in-frame clones are kept and a portion is missing. The table has roughly 97,000 clones, over 90% seen once; the top ten hold roughly 0.64%. This CDR3 comprises 10 residues. Between the trimmed V and J ends, which lost 4 bases and 10 bases, there was a span of 2 bases. V is TRBV23-1 and J is TRBJ1-6; D uncertain. TRBV23-1 carries the ORF label, with uncertain function. The clonotype originates from a human donor in good health. The source material was Tregs sorted from blood. The CDR3 loop is CASSRSPLHF. The CDR3 DNA is TGCGCCAGCAGTCGCTCACCCCTCCACTTT.